The entry below describes one T cell receptor beta chain. One end of the junction fails to match germline, which may point to a read error. These data belong to a study of blood T cell repertoires in COVID-19. A COVID-19 case was met by exposed participants within 2 weeks before study entry. The CDR3 loop spans 15 amino acids. Germline V gene data show CDR1 as SSHAT and CDR2 as FNYEAQ (reference sequence). Per the original methods: Quantification of nucleated cells was approximated via reference gene primer amplification. TCRdb's copy holds only in-frame clones and misses some; the assay was immunoSEQ multiplex PCR. V and J calls and clone size come straight from that table; D and trimming were deduced from the DNA. The sample lists over 250,000 clones, about four fifths occurring once.

This rearrangement joins TRBV7-7 to TRBJ2-5; 10 bases fit TRBD2. This clonotype originated in a man in his forties or fifties who had been exposed to COVID-19. Sequencing was performed on PBMCs or T cells enriched from blood (not recorded which). The CDR3 loop reads CASSLGSGGAETQYF. DNA of the CDR3: TGTGCTAGCAGCTTAGGGAGCGGGGGGGCGGAGACCCAGTACTTC.